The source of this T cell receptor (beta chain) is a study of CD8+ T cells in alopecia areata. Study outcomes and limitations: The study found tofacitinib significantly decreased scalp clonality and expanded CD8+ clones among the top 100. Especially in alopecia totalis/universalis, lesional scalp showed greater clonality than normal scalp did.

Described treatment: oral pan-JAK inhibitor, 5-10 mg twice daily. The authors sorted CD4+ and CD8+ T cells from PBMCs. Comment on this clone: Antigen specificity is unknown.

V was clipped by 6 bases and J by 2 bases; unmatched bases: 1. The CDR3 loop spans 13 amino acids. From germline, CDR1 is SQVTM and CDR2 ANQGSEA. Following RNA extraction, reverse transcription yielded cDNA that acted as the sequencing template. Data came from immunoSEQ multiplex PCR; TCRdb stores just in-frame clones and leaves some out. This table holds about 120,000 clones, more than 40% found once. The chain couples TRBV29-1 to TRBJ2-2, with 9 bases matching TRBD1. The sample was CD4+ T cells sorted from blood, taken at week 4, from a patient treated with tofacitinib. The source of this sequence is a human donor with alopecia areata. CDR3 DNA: TGCAGCGTGACAGGGGGTAACACCGGGGAGCTGTTTTTT. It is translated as CSVTGGNTGELFF.